Listed below are T cell receptor beta chains from one sample, sequenced in a study of T cells in Graves' hyperthyroidism and ophthalmopathy. One entry per CDR3 protein, called by TCRdb with MiXCR from the multiplex PCR reads. In the table there are about 350,000 distinct CDR3 sequences, 15% to 20% of which are singletons. The source material was blood. The receptors stem from a woman between 40 and 50 years old with Graves' ophthalmopathy. Both conserved end residues are part of each CDR3. A D gene is named only where the DNA matches it firmly. Clone size appears in some rows only: once, few, many, or a class for an expanded clone.

TRBJ2-5 | . | . | TRBV29-1 | CSVEDRRTGTQYF | TGCAGCGTTGAAGATCGGCGGACCGGGACCCAGTACTTC
TRBJ2-7 | . | . | TRBV6-1 | CASTARGPDQYF | TGTGCCAGCACCGCCAGGGGTCCCGACCAGTACTTC
TRBJ1-2 | many | . | TRBV28 | CASRLGANYGYTF | TGTGCCAGCCGACTCGGGGCGAATTATGGCTACACCTTC
TRBJ2-5 | many | TRBD2 | TRBV20-1 | CSARDFSATSGSKETQYF | TGCAGTGCTAGAGATTTTAGTGCTACTAGCGGGAGTAAAGAGACCCAGTACTTC
TRBJ2-5 | many | . | TRBV12-3/TRBV12-4 | CASSFGVASQETQYF | TGTGCCAGCAGTTTCGGGGTAGCAAGCCAAGAGACCCAGTACTTC
TRBJ2-5 | many | . | TRBV5-1 | CASSSGAVSGQETQYF | TGCGCCAGCAGCTCGGGAGCGGTCAGCGGCCAAGAGACCCAGTACTTC
TRBJ1-1 | many | TRBD1 | TRBV28 | CASSLFAWTGATEAFF | TGTGCCAGCAGTTTATTCGCTTGGACAGGGGCCACTGAAGCTTTCTTT
TRBJ2-7 | many | TRBD2 | TRBV9 | CASSVGTSGLYEQYF | TGTGCCAGCAGCGTAGGGACTAGCGGGCTCTACGAGCAGTACTTC
TRBJ2-2 | many | TRBD1 | TRBV19 | CATGTVNTGELFF | TGTGCCACCGGGACAGTCAACACCGGGGAGCTGTTTTTT
TRBJ1-2 | . | TRBD1 | TRBV7-3 | CASSLSLRGYYGYNF | TGTGCCAGCAGCTTAAGTCTCAGGGGGTACTATGGCTACAACTTC
TRBJ2-1 | many | . | TRBV7-8 | CASSFRRGSENEQFF | TGTGCCAGCAGCTTCAGAAGGGGGAGTGAGAATGAGCAGTTCTTC
TRBJ2-3 | many | . | TRBV5-1 | CASSLGGDGPTDTQYF | TGCGCCAGCAGCTTGGGGGGGGACGGCCCCACAGATACGCAGTATTTT
TRBJ2-7 | . | TRBD2 | TRBV7-3 | CASSLTLAGVAAQYF | TGTGCCAGCAGCTTAACGCTAGCGGGAGTCGCGGCGCAGTACTTC
TRBJ1-2 | many | . | TRBV19 | CASRREEGYTF | TGTGCCAGTAGGCGGGAGGAGGGCTACACCTTC
TRBJ2-7 | . | TRBD1 | TRBV5-1 | CASSFSGGDEQYF | TGCGCCAGCAGCTTTTCAGGGGGTGACGAGCAGTACTTC
TRBJ1-2 | many | TRBD1 | TRBV2 | CASSEPGQGPYGYTF | TGTGCCAGCAGTGAACCCGGACAGGGTCCCTATGGCTACACCTTC
TRBJ2-5 | many | . | TRBV27 | CASRDPQETQYF | TGTGCCAGCAGGGACCCTCAAGAGACCCAGTACTTC
TRBJ1-1 | many | . | TRBV20-1 | CSARPSGTMLAVAFF | TGCAGTGCCAGACCATCCGGGACAATGTTAGCCGTAGCTTTCTTT
TRBJ1-1 | many | TRBD1 | TRBV6-5 | CASSYLTGGTEAFF | TGTGCCAGCAGTTACCTGACAGGGGGGACTGAAGCTTTCTTT
TRBJ2-7 | many | TRBD2 | TRBV28 | CASSLLRGRAGEQYF | TGTGCCAGCAGTTTATTGAGAGGGAGGGCCGGCGAGCAGTACTTC
TRBJ2-7 | many | . | TRBV12-3/TRBV12-4 | CASSLGVPYEQYF | TGTGCCAGCAGTTTGGGGGTACCTTACGAGCAGTACTTC
TRBJ1-1 | many | TRBD1 | TRBV19 | CASSKDRANTEAFF | TGTGCCAGTAGTAAGGACAGGGCTAACACTGAAGCTTTCTTT
TRBJ2-6 | . | . | TRBV12-3/TRBV12-4 | CASSFRGGTGSNVLTF | TGTGCCAGCAGTTTCCGAGGGGGGACCGGGTCCAACGTCCTGACTTTC
TRBJ2-7 | many | . | TRBV27 | CATFPGNPPYEQYF | TGTGCCACCTTCCCAGGGAATCCCCCCTACGAGCAGTACTTC
TRBJ2-7 | many | TRBD1 | TRBV7-3 | CASSEPRGNYEQYF | TGTGCCAGCAGCGAGCCCAGGGGGAACTACGAGCAGTACTTC
TRBJ1-5 | once | . | TRBV5-5 | CASSLMGANRPQHF | TGTGCCAGCAGCTTAATGGGGGCTAATCGGCCCCAGCATTTT
TRBJ2-5 | many | . | TRBV3-1 | CASGRSPQETQYF | TGTGCCAGCGGGCGGAGTCCACAAGAGACCCAGTACTTC
TRBJ2-4 | once | . | TRBV28 | CAISLGVHSIQHF | TGTGCCATCTCCCTTGGGGTTCATAGCATTCAGCACTTC
TRBJ2-7 | many | . | TRBV11-1 | CASSLESTYEQYF | TGTGCCAGCAGCTTAGAGTCCACTTACGAGCAGTACTTC
TRBJ2-7 | many | TRBD2 | TRBV11-2 | CASRYKLAGTYEQYF | TGTGCCAGCAGGTACAAACTAGCGGGAACCTACGAGCAGTACTTC
TRBJ2-7 | many | TRBD2 | TRBV20-1 | CSARVWVFRTSGKAYEQYF | TGCAGTGCTAGAGTTTGGGTGTTTAGGACTAGCGGGAAAGCCTACGAGCAGTACTTC
TRBJ1-2 | many | TRBD1 | TRBV5-1 | CASTNTGTAYGYTF | TGCGCCAGCACGAACACCGGGACAGCCTATGGCTACACCTTC
TRBJ2-6 | many | . | TRBV7-9 | CASSLEGAGANVLTF | TGTGCCAGCAGCTTAGAAGGGGCTGGGGCCAACGTCCTGACTTTC
TRBJ1-2 | many | . | TRBV28 | CASSSLIPGYTF | TGTGCCAGCAGCTCCCTTATCCCTGGCTACACCTTC
TRBJ1-1 | many | . | TRBV6-1 | CASSRPMNTEAFF | TGTGCCAGCAGCCGACCCATGAACACTGAAGCTTTCTTT
TRBJ1-1 | many | . | TRBV6-2/TRBV6-3 | CASSYIGNTEAFF | TGTGCCAGCAGTTACATAGGGAACACTGAAGCTTTCTTT
TRBJ1-1 | few | TRBD1 | TRBV18 | CASFRQGAQSEAFF | TGTGCCAGCTTCCGACAGGGGGCTCAATCTGAAGCTTTCTTT
TRBJ2-2 | many | TRBD2 | TRBV6-5 | CASRSSGLADTGELFF | TGTGCCAGCAGGTCCTCGGGACTAGCGGACACCGGGGAGCTGTTTTTT
TRBJ1-6 | . | . | TRBV6-1 | CASSEVDKQFLRF | TGTGCCAGCAGTGAAGTGGATAAACAGTTTCTGCGCTTT
TRBJ1-6 | . | . | TRBV3-1 | CASSQEAGSNSPLHF | TGTGCCAGCAGCCAAGAGGCAGGATCGAATTCACCCCTCCACTTT
TRBJ2-7 | many | TRBD1 | TRBV10-3 | CATRDSGTYEQYF | TGTGCCACCCGGGACAGTGGGACGTACGAGCAGTACTTC
TRBJ1-2 | many | . | TRBV6-2/TRBV6-3 | CASSYSSSYGYTF | TGTGCCAGCAGTTACTCGTCCAGCTATGGCTACACCTTC
TRBJ2-5 | many | TRBD1 | TRBV5-4 | CASSLRGLRGIETQYF | TGTGCCAGCAGCTTGAGGGGGCTAAGAGGTATTGAGACCCAGTACTTC
TRBJ1-2 | many | . | TRBV6-5 | CASSSPTHYGYTF | TGTGCCAGCAGTTCCCCAACACACTATGGCTACACCTTC
TRBJ2-7 | many | . | TRBV27 | CASSSIFRGYEQYF | TGTGCCAGCAGTTCAATTTTTCGGGGATACGAGCAGTACTTC
TRBJ1-2 | many | . | TRBV29-1 | CSVDGGIDRYGYTF | TGCAGCGTCGATGGGGGAATAGACCGCTATGGCTACACCTTC
TRBJ2-5 | . | . | TRBV6-5 | CASSYSTGRGEETQYF | TGTGCCAGCAGTTACTCGACCGGTAGGGGGGAAGAGACCCAGTACTTC
TRBJ2-7 | many | TRBD2 | TRBV7-8 | CASSSGLAGDYEQYF | TGTGCCAGCAGTTCAGGACTAGCGGGAGACTACGAGCAGTACTTC
TRBJ1-1 | . | . | TRBV6-5 | CASRYSATEAFF | TGTGCCAGCAGATATTCGGCGACTGAAGCTTTCTTT
TRBJ2-1 | few | . | TRBV29-1 | CSVARGGSNEQFF | TGCAGCGTTGCCAGGGGGGGAAGCAATGAGCAGTTCTTC
TRBJ2-7 | . | . | TRBV10-3 | CAISDPDYQYEQYF | TGTGCCATCAGTGACCCGGACTACCAATACGAGCAGTACTTC
TRBJ2-5 | many | TRBD1 | TRBV12-3/TRBV12-4 | CASSPSSRGRETQYF | TGTGCCAGCAGTCCCTCCTCCAGGGGGCGAGAGACCCAGTACTTC
TRBJ2-5 | many | TRBD2 | TRBV28 | CASSLASGGGRETQYF | TGTGCCAGCAGTTTGGCTAGCGGGGGGGGGAGAGAGACCCAGTACTTC
TRBJ1-2 | few | . | TRBV6-1 | CASSEVRGMYGYTF | TGTGCCAGCAGTGAAGTGAGAGGGATGTATGGCTACACCTTC
TRBJ2-5 | many | . | TRBV3-1 | CASSPSTGVRGETQYF | TGTGCCAGCAGCCCCTCGACGGGAGTGAGGGGAGAGACCCAGTACTTC